The 28 T cell receptor beta chains presented below share a single source sample, sequenced in a study of post-analysis software for immune sequencing data. Included in the TCR beta cDNA libraries were unique molecular identifiers. TCRdb itself ran the PCR reads through MiXCR, one entry per CDR3 protein. The table includes hundreds of thousands of distinct CDR3 sequences, about 32% detected once. These receptors are not linked to any known antigen. Study-wide results and caveats: The five TRBV segments detected at higher frequency in patients than in controls included TRBV5-6, TRBV5-1 and TRBV20-1.

Source material: blood. These receptors came from a girl aged 5 to 17 with multiple sclerosis.

A few counts support this clonotype. CDR3 in DNA: TGTGCCAGCAGCCAATCCGGGACACAAGAGACCCAGTACTTC. This encodes CASSQSGTQETQYF. V usage is TRBV4-2 and J usage is TRBJ2-5; D might be TRBD1 (6 bases). The V end lost 2 bases, the J end lost 2 bases, and 9 bases lay between the germline ends. Germline values: CDR1 LGHNA, CDR2 YNFKEQ. CDR3 length: 14 residues.

This clonotype was detected a few times. This chain links TRBV20-1 with TRBJ2-1; D gene uncertain. Trimming removed 4 bases at V and 10 bases at J, with 11 bases between. Germline V gene data show CDR1 as DFQATT and CDR2 as SNEGSKA (reference sequence). The CDR3 has 11 residues. The CDR3 spells CSATFAREQFF. The CDR3 DNA reads as TGCAGTGCTACCTTTGCCCGGGAGCAGTTCTTC.

This chain links TRBV20-1 with TRBJ2-1; 9 bases line up with TRBD2. CDR1 and CDR2 from the germline V gene are DFQATT and SNEGSKA (reference sequence). The CDR3 loop spans 15 amino acids. With 6 bases clipped from V and 3 bases from J, the junction kept 9 bases outside the gene matches. CDR3 region: CSAPRRAGGYNEQFF. Here the CDR3 DNA reads TGCAGTGCCCCGAGACGAGCGGGGGGCTACAATGAGCAGTTCTTC.

The chain has TRBV29-1 and TRBJ1-1; weak D call: TRBD1 (5 bases). The germline V gene has CDR1 SQVTM and CDR2 ANQGSEA. Deletions cut 3 bases from V and 1 base from J, with 9 bases between. The CDR3 has 13 residues. CDR3 coding DNA: TGCAGCGTTGATCTGGGGGGGAACACTGAAGCTTTCTTT. It is translated as CSVDLGGNTEAFF. Full variable domain (rest looked up from reference TRBV29-1 and TRBJ1-1): SAVISQKPSRDICQRGTSLTIQCQVDSQVTMMFWYRQQPGQSLTLIATANQGSEATYESGFVIDKFPISRPNLTFSTLTVSNMSPEDSSIYLCSVDLGGNTEAFFGQGTRLTVV.

This clonotype was counted only a few times. The chain uses TRBV13 and TRBJ2-7; D not resolved. Trimming removed 4 bases at V and 0 bases at J, with 7 bases between. The CDR3 length is 13 residues. CDR1 and CDR2 from the germline V gene are PRHDT and FYEKMQ (reference sequence). The CDR3 DNA follows: TGTGCCAGCAGCTCCCCGAACTCCTACGAGCAGTACTTC. Translation: CASSSPNSYEQYF.

The chain joins TRBV20-1 to TRBJ1-1; D gene unclear. Trimming took 6 bases from V and 4 from J, leaving 18 bases between them. The germline gives CDR1 DFQATT, CDR2 SNEGSKA (reference sequence). The CDR3 totals 14 residues. In DNA form, the CDR3 reads TGCAGTGCGTCCCCTCGGGTGGGGTCCACTGAAGCTTTCTTT. As protein: CSASPRVGSTEAFF.

This clonotype showed up many times. The gene calls are TRBV5-1 and TRBJ1-2; D gene unclear. Trimming took off 4 bases at V and 4 bases at J, with 20 bases between the two ends. Per germline, CDR1 SGHRS and CDR2 YFSETQ. This CDR3 contains 16 residues. CDR3 nucleotides: TGCGCCAGCAGCCCGGAAGGCCCAGCGACAAGCTATGGCTACACCTTC. As protein: CASSPEGPATSYGYTF.

There are a few counts of this clonotype. The J gene is TRBJ2-1, the V gene TRBV3-1; 8 bases map to TRBD1. J lost 5 bases, V lost 1 base, and 10 bases had no gene match. The CDR3 is 17 residues long. Looked up from germline, CDR1 is LGHDT and CDR2 is YNNKEL (reference sequence). The CDR3 region has the DNA TGTGCCAGCAGCCAAGGGATCAGGGGGCGCGGCGACAATGAGCAGTTCTTC. The encoded protein is CASSQGIRGRGDNEQFF.

In this sample, this clonotype turned up a few times. V gene TRBV20-1 combines with J gene TRBJ2-1; D unclear. The CDR3 is 12 residues long. From germline, CDR1 is DFQATT and CDR2 SNEGSKA (reference sequence). V was cut by 3 bases and J by 4 bases, with 7 bases left in between. CDR3 nucleotides: TGCAGTGCTAGCCCGCTATACAATGAGCAGTTCTTC. It codes for CSASPLYNEQFF.

The V gene is TRBV27, the J gene TRBJ2-1; D remains ambiguous. Trimming removed 5 bases from V and 5 bases from J, with 19 bases in between. CDR1 and CDR2 from the germline V gene are MNHEY and SMNVEV (reference sequence). This CDR3 region has 16 residues. The CDR3 loop reads CASSPKWDITHNEQFF. Here the CDR3 DNA reads TGTGCCAGCAGTCCGAAGTGGGATATAACCCACAATGAGCAGTTCTTC.

The table lists this clonotype with a few counts. The rearrangement uses TRBV10-3 and TRBJ2-5; D is possibly TRBD1 or TRBD2 (5 bases each). Germline assignment: CDR1 ENHRY and CDR2 SYGVKD. The CDR3 totals 15 residues. V was trimmed by 2 bases and J by 5 bases, leaving 15 bases between them. The CDR3 sequence is CAISEGDDWAETQYF. The DNA for the CDR3 is TGTGCCATCAGTGAGGGGGACGATTGGGCGGAGACCCAGTACTTC.

J is TRBJ2-1 and V is TRBV7-9, with 7 nucleotides matching TRBD2. With 4 bases clipped from V and 9 bases from J, the junction kept 21 bases outside the gene matches. The CDR3 is made up of 18 amino acids. The germline CDR1 and CDR2 sequences are SEHNR and FQNEAQ (reference sequence). The CDR3 reads CASSWTLAVQRHLPEQFF. The CDR3, as DNA: TGTGCCAGCAGCTGGACGCTAGCGGTCCAACGCCACTTACCTGAGCAGTTCTTC.

A few counts support this clonotype. The chain is built from TRBV29-1 and TRBJ1-2; possible D gene TRBD1, 5 bases. Deletions cut 4 bases from V and 0 bases from J, with 12 bases between. Germline CDR1 reads SQVTM; CDR2 reads ANQGSEA. This CDR3 contains 14 residues. For the CDR3, the DNA is TGCAGCGTTGGCCGGGACGGCACTAACTATGGCTACACCTTC. Protein: CSVGRDGTNYGYTF.

The V gene is TRBV14, the J gene TRBJ1-1, with 10 bases identical to TRBD1. This CDR3 region has 16 residues. The germline gives CDR1 SGHDN, CDR2 FVKESK. The junction had 13 bases not matched to a gene; V was cut back by 4 bases and J by 8 bases. This CDR3 reads CASSRPGTGAYTEAFF. The CDR3 DNA reads TGTGCCAGCAGCCGCCCCGGGACAGGGGCGTATACCGAAGCTTTCTTT.

J is TRBJ2-3 and V is TRBV6-5; tentative D call: TRBD2 (5 bases). The CDR3 totals 14 residues. The V gene's germline CDR1 is MNHEY and CDR2 SVGAGI. The V end lost 6 bases, the J end lost 2 bases, and 12 bases lay between the germline ends. The chain's CDR3 is CASRGAASTDTQYF. CDR3 DNA: TGTGCCAGCAGGGGAGCCGCCTCCACAGATACGCAGTATTTT.

This clonotype has just a few counts. V and J are TRBV5-4 and TRBJ2-1, with 11 bases identical to TRBD1. Germline values: CDR1 SGHNT, CDR2 YYREEE (reference sequence). This CDR3 comprises 14 residues. With V trimmed by 7 bases and J by 7 bases, 7 bases remained unmatched. In nucleotides, the CDR3 is TGTGCCAGCGACCCCGGGACAGGGGGGAATGAGCAGTTCTTC. Translating it yields CASDPGTGGNEQFF.

This clonotype was seen ten or more times. The gene calls are TRBV5-1 and TRBJ2-5; 10 bases fit TRBD2. J gave up 5 bases and V 0 bases, and 4 bases lay outside the gene matches. The CDR3 is 15 residues long. Germline CDR1 reads SGHRS; CDR2 reads YFSETQ. The CDR3 region is CASSLEAGGGETQYF. CDR3 nucleotides: TGCGCCAGCAGCTTGGAAGCGGGAGGGGGTGAGACCCAGTACTTC.

This clonotype was seen ten or more times. The junction departs from the called germline gene at one end, perhaps through a read error. The chain couples TRBV5-1 to TRBJ2-3; no clear D gene. There are 14 residues in the CDR3. The germline V gene encodes CDR1 SGHRS and CDR2 YFSETQ. CDR3 nucleotide sequence: TGTGCCAGCAGCTTAGGGCCAGGCACAGATACGCAGTATTTT. Amino acids: CASSLGPGTDTQYF.

The chain combines TRBV20-1 with TRBJ2-1; 9 bases line up with TRBD2. Trimming at V came to 7 bases and at J to 5 bases, leaving 18 bases not matched to a gene. CDR3 length: 17 amino acids. Germline V gives CDR1 DFQATT, CDR2 SNEGSKA (reference sequence). CDR3 in DNA: TGCAGTGTAACGAAAGACCGGCTAGCGGGACCCCACAATGAGCAGTTCTTC. Encoded protein: CSVTKDRLAGPHNEQFF.

This clonotype was seen a few times. The chain uses TRBV11-1 and TRBJ1-2, with TRBD1 matching 10 bases. The CDR3 has 14 residues. Germline CDR1 is SGHAT and CDR2 is FQDESV (reference sequence). V shed 7 bases and J 8 bases; nucleotides not matched to a gene: 10. The CDR3 coding sequence is TGTGCCAGCACCTCCCCCTCGGGACAGGGGGGCTACACCTTC. Its protein is CASTSPSGQGGYTF. The full variable domain, rest sourced from reference TRBV11-1 and TRBJ1-2, is EAEVAQSPRYKITEKSQAVAFWCDPISGHATLYWYRQILGQGPELLVQFQDESVVDDSQLPKDRFSAERLKGVDSTLKIQPAELGDSAMYLCASTSPSGQGGYTFGSGTRLTVV.

J is TRBJ1-1 and V is TRBV6-2 or TRBV6-3, with D hard to call. Germline loops: CDR1 MNHEY, CDR2 SVGEGT. This CDR3 region has 13 residues. V lost 6 bases to trimming and J lost 4 bases, with 12 bases between them. DNA for the CDR3: TGTGCCAGCAGCCTGGACTCGGCCACTGAAGCTTTCTTT. This encodes CASSLDSATEAFF.

This clonotype was counted only a few times. This sequence joins TRBV6-2 or TRBV6-3 and TRBJ2-5; perhaps TRBD2 as D (6 bases). Trimming stripped 6 bases from V and 0 bases from J, with 14 bases between. CDR1 and CDR2 from the germline V gene are MNHEY and SVGEGT. The CDR3 consists of 15 residues. The CDR3 is CASRLKGTYQETQYF. In DNA form, the CDR3 reads TGTGCCAGCAGACTGAAAGGGACTTACCAAGAGACCCAGTACTTC.

This clonotype was recorded a few times. The chain employs TRBV29-1 and TRBJ1-4; tentatively, D is TRBD1 (6 bases). The germline V gene has CDR1 SQVTM and CDR2 ANQGSEA. The V gene lost 5 bases and the J gene lost 3 bases, with 19 bases spanning the gap. This CDR3 spans 16 amino acids. CDR3 amino acids: CSVPAGGGLSNEKLFF. DNA of the CDR3: TGCAGCGTTCCGGCGGGCGGGGGGCTGTCTAATGAAAAACTGTTTTTT.

Notes on this clonotype: The junction shows a germline mismatch at one end, possibly a read error. The rearrangement joins TRBV7-2 to TRBJ2-3; the D gene is possibly TRBD1 (6 bases). The CDR3 extends over 13 amino acids. In germline, CDR1 is SGHTA, CDR2 FQGNSA. CDR3 in DNA: TGTGCCGGCAGCACCGGACAGCAAGATACGCAGTATTTT. Translation: CAGSTGQQDTQYF. The full variable domain, rest sourced from reference TRBV7-2 and TRBJ2-3, is GAGVSQSPSNKVTEKGKDVELRCDPISGHTALYWYRQSLGQGLEFLIYFQGNSAPDKSGLPSDRFSAERTGGSVSTLTIQRTQQEDSAVYLCAGSTGQQDTQYFGPGTRLTVL.

The chain has TRBV7-8 and TRBJ2-6, with unresolved D. The ends were cut back, 1 base at V and 2 bases at J, with 9 bases in the middle. Germline CDR1 and CDR2: SGHVS and FQNEAQ. This CDR3 comprises 16 residues. The CDR3 DNA reads TGTGCCAGCAGCTTAGAGGTCAAGGCTGGGGCCAACGTCCTGACTTTC. Translated: CASSLEVKAGANVLTF.

This clonotype was seen just once. The chain joins TRBV28 to TRBJ1-4; maybe TRBD1 (6 bases). The CDR3 has 13 amino acids. Per the germline V gene, CDR1 is MDHEN and CDR2 is SYDVKM. Deletions cut 6 bases from V and 7 bases from J, with 12 bases between. Here the CDR3 reads CASRGGAGEKLFF. The DNA of the CDR3 is TGTGCCAGCAGGGGGGGGGCGGGTGAAAAACTGTTTTTT.

This clonotype was detected only a few times. V gene TRBV5-1 combines with J gene TRBJ2-1; 7 bases fit TRBD1. Germline CDR1 SGHRS, CDR2 YFSETQ. The V segment lost 4 bases and the J segment 0 bases; nucleotides outside the gene matches: 7. CDR3 length: 16 amino acids. CDR3 coding DNA: TGCGCCAGCAGCCTCCTGGGACAGATCTCCTACAATGAGCAGTTCTTC. Translating it yields CASSLLGQISYNEQFF.

This clonotype appeared a few times. The chain couples TRBV28 to TRBJ2-1, with 7 bases matching TRBD2. CDR1 and CDR2 from the germline V gene are MDHEN and SYDVKM. V dropped 3 bases and J dropped 5; count of bases not matched to a gene: 7. The CDR3 length is 15 residues. The CDR3 spells CASSFAGARNNEQFF. CDR3 bases: TGTGCCAGCAGTTTTGCGGGAGCGAGGAACAATGAGCAGTTCTTC.